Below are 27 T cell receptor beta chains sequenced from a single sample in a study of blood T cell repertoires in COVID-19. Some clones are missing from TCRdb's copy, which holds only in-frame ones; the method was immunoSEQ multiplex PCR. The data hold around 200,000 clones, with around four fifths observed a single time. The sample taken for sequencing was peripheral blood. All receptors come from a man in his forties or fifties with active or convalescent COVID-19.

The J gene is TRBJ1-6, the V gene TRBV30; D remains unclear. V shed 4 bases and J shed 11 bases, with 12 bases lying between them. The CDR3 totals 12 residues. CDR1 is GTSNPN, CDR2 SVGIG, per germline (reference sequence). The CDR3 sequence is CAWTSRETPLHF. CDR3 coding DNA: TGTGCCTGGACCTCGAGGGAAACACCCCTCCACTTT.

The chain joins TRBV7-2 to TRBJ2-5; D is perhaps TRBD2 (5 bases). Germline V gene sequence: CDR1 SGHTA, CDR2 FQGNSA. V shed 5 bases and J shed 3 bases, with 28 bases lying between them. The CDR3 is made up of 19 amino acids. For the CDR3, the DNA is TGTGCCAGCAGCACATGGGTTCGCGTCCCGGGCGAAGCGGAAGAGACCCAGTACTTC. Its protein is CASSTWVRVPGEAEETQYF.

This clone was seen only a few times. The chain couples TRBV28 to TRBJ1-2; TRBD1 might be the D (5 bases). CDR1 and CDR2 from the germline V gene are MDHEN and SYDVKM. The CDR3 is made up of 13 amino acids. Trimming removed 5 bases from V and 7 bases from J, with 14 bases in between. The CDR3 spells CASSPEGRGGYTF. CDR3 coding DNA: TGTGCCAGCAGTCCCGAAGGTAGGGGTGGCTACACCTTC.

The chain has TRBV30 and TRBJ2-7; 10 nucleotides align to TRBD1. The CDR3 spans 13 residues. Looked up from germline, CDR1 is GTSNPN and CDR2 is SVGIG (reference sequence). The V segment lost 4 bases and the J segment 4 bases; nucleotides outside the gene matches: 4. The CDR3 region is CAWKTGGEYEQYF. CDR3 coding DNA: TGTGCCTGGAAGACAGGGGGCGAGTACGAGCAGTACTTC.

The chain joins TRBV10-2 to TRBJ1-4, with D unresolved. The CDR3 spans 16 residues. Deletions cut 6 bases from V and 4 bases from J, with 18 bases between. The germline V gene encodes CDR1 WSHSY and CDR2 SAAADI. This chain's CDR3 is CASRDYGGDDNEKLFF. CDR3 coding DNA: TGCGCCAGCAGGGACTACGGCGGGGATGATAATGAAAAACTGTTTTTT.

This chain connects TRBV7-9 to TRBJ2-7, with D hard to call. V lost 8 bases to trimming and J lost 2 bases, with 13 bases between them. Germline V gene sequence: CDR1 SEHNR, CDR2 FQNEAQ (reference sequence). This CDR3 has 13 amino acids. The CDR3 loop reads CASGLGPPYEQYF. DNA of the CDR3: TGTGCCAGCGGTCTTGGGCCCCCCTACGAGCAGTACTTC.

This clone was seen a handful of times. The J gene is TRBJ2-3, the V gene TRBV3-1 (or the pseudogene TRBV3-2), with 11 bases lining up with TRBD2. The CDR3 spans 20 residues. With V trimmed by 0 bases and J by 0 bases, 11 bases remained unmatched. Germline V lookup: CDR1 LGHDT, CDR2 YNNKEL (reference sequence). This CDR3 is CASSQDGWLAGGKSTDTQYF. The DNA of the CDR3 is TGTGCCAGCAGCCAAGATGGATGGCTAGCGGGGGGAAAAAGCACAGATACGCAGTATTTT.

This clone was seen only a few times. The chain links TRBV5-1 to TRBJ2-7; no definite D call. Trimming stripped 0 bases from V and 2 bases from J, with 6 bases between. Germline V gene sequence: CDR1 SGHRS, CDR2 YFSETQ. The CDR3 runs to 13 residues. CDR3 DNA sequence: TGCGCCAGCAGCTTGGACAGAACCTACGAGCAGTACTTC. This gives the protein CASSLDRTYEQYF.

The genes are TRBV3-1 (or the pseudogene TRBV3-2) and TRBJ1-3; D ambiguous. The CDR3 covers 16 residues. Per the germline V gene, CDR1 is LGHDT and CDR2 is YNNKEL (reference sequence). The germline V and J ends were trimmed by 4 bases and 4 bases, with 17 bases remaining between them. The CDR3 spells CASSLRGRLEGNTIYF. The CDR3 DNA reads TGTGCCAGCAGCCTGAGAGGGAGGCTGGAAGGAAACACCATATATTTT.

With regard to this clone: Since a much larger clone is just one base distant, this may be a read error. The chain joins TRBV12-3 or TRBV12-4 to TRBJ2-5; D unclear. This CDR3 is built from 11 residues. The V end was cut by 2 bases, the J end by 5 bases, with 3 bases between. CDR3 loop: CASSLQETQYF. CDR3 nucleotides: TGTGCCAGCAGTTTACAGGAGACCCAGTACTTC.

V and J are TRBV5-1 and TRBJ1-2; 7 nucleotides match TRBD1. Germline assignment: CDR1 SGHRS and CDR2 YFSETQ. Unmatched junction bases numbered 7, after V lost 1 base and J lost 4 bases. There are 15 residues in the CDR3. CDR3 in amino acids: CASSLSQGEIYGYTF. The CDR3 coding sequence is TGCGCCAGCAGCTTGTCTCAGGGGGAAATCTATGGCTACACCTTC.

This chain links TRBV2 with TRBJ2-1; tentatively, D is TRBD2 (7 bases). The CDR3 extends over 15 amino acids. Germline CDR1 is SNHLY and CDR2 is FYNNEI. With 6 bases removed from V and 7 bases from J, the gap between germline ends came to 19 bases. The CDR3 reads CASSGRGGAENEQFF. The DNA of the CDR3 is TGTGCCAGCAGCGGAAGGGGGGGGGCCGAGAATGAGCAGTTCTTC. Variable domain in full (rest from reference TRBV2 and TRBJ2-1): EPEVTQTPSHQVTQMGQEVILRCVPISNHLYFYWYRQILGQKVEFLVSFYNNEISEKSEIFDDQFSVERPDGSNFTLKIRSTKLEDSAMYFCASSGRGGAENEQFFGPGTRLTVL.

The CDR3 reads CASTSISGTVYEKLFF. CDR3 DNA sequence: TGTGCCAGTACCTCCATATCCGGGACAGTTTATGAAAAACTGTTTTTT. The rearrangement joins TRBV19 to TRBJ1-4; 7 bases map to TRBD1. Per the germline V gene, CDR1 is LNHDA and CDR2 is SQIVND (reference sequence). The length of the CDR3 is 16 residues. The trim removed 7 bases at V and 6 bases at J, leaving 14 bases unmatched. The full variable domain, its missing parts supplied by reference TRBV19 and TRBJ1-4, is DGGITQSPKYLFRKEGQNVTLSCEQNLNHDAMYWYRQDPGQGLRLIYYSQIVNDFQKGDIAEGYSVSREKKESFPLTVTSAQKNPTAFYLCASTSISGTVYEKLFFGSGTQLSVL.

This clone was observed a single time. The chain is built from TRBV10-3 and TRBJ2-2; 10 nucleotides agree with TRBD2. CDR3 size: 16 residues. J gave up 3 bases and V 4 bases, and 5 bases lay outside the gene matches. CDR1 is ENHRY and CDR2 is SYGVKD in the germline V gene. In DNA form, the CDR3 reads TGTGCCATCAGTGTCCTAGCGGGGGACTACACCGGGGAGCTGTTTTTT. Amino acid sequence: CAISVLAGDYTGELFF.

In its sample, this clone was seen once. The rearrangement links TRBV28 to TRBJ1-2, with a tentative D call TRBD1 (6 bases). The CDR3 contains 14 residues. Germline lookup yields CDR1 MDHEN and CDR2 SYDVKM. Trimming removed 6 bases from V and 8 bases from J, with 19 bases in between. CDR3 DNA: TGTGCCAGCAGGCTAACAAGGGGGGGCTCAGGCTACACCTTC. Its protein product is CASRLTRGGSGYTF.

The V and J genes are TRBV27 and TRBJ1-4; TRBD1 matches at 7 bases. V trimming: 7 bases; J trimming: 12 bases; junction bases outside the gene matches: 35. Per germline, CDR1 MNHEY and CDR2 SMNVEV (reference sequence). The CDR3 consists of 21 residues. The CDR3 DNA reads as TGTGCCAGCAACCCAAGTAACCCCTTAGACAGGGCCTACACCATCGCAAGGGAACTGTTTTTT. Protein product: CASNPSNPLDRAYTIARELFF. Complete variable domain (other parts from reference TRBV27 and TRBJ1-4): EAQVTQNPRYLITVTGKKLTVTCSQNMNHEYMSWYRQDPGLGLRQIYYSMNVEVTDKGDVPEGYKVSRKEKRNFPLILESPSPNQTSLYFCASNPSNPLDRAYTIARELFFGSGTQLSVL.

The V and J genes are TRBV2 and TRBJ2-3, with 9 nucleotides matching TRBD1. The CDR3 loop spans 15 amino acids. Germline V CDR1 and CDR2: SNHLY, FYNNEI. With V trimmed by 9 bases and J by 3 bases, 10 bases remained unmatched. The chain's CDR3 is CASGRTGAATDTQYF. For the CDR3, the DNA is TGTGCCAGTGGTCGGACAGGGGCCGCGACAGATACGCAGTATTTT.

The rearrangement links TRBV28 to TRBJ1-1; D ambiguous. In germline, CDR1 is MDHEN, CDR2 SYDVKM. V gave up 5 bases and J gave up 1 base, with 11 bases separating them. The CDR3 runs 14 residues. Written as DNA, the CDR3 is TGTGCCAGCAGTGACTTGGCGGGGAACACTGAAGCTTTCTTT. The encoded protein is CASSDLAGNTEAFF.

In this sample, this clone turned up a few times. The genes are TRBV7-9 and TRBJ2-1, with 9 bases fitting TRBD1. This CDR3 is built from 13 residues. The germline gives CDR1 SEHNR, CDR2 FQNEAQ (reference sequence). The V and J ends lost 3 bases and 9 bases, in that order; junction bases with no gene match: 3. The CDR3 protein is CASSFGQGSEQFF. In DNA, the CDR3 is TGTGCCAGCAGCTTCGGACAGGGGAGTGAGCAGTTCTTC.

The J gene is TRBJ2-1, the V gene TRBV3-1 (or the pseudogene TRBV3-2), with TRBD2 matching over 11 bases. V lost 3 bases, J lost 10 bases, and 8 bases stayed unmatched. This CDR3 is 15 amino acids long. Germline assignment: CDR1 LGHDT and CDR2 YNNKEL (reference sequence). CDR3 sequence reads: CASSQGWTSGSEQFF. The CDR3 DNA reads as TGTGCCAGCAGCCAGGGTTGGACTAGCGGGTCGGAGCAGTTCTTC.

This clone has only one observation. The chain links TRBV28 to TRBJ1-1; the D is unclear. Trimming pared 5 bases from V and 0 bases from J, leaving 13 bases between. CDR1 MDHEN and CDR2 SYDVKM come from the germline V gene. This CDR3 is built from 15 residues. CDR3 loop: CASSTHVDMNTEAFF. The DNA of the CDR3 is TGTGCCAGCAGTACCCATGTAGACATGAACACTGAAGCTTTCTTT.

The CDR3 here is CASSSEDRGGGTQYF. In nucleotides, the CDR3 is TGCGCCAGCAGCTCGGAGGACAGGGGGGGAGGGACCCAGTACTTC. The rearrangement links TRBV5-1 to TRBJ2-5, with 10 positions matching TRBD1. The CDR3 runs 15 residues. Looked up from germline, CDR1 is SGHRS and CDR2 is YFSETQ. The ends lost 3 bases at V and 7 bases at J; junction bases unmatched: 9.

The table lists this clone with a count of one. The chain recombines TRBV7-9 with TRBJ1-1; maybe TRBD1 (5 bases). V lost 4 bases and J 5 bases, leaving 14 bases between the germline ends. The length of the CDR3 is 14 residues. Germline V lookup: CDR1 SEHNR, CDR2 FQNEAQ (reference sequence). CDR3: CASSWTGGSTEAFF. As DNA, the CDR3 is TGTGCCAGCAGCTGGACCGGGGGAAGTACTGAAGCTTTCTTT.

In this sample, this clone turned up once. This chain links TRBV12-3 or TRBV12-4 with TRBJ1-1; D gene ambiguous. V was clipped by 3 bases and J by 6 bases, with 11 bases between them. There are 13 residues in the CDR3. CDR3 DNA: TGTGCCAGCAGTTTGGCCCCCATCCCTGAAGCTTTCTTT. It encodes CASSLAPIPEAFF.

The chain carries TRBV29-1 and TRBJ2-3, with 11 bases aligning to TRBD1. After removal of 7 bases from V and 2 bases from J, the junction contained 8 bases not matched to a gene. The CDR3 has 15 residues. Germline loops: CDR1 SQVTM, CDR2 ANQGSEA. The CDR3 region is CSAQLGQGATDTQYF. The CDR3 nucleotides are TGCAGCGCCCAGCTTGGACAGGGGGCCACAGATACGCAGTATTTT.

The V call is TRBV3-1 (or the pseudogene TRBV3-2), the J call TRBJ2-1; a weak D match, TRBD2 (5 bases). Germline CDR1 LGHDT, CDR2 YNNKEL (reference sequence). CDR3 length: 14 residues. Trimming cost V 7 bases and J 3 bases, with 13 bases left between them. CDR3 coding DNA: TGTGCCAGCACACGGGAAGGGTTCTACAATGAGCAGTTCTTC. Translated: CASTREGFYNEQFF.

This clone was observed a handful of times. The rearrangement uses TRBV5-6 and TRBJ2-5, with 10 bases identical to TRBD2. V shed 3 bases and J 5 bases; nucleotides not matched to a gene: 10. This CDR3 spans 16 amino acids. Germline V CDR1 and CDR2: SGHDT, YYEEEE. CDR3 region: CASSSMASGSQETQYF. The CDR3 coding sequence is TGTGCCAGCAGCTCGATGGCTAGCGGGAGTCAGGAGACCCAGTACTTC.